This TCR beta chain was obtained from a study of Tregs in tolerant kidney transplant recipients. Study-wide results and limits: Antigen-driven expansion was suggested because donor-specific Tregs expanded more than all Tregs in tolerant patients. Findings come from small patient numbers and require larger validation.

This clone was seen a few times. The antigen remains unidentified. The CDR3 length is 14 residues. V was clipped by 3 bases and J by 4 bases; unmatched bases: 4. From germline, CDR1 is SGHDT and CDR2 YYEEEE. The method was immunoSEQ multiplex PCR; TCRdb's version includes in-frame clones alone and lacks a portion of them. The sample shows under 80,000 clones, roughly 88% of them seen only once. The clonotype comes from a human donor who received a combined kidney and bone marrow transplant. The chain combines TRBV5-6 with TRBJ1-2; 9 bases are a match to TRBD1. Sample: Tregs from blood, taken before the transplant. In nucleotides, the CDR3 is TGTGCCAGCAGCTCGGTGACAGGGGGCTATGGCTACACCTTC. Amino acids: CASSSVTGGYGYTF.